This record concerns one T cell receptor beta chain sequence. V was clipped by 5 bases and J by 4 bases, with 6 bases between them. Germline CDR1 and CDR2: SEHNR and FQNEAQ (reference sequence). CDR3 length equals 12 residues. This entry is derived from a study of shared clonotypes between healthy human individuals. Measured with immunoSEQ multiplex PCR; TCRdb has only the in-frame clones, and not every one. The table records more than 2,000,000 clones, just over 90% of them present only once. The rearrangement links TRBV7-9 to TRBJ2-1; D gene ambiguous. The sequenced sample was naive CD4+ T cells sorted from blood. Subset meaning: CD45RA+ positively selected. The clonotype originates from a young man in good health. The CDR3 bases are TGTGCCAGCAGCGTTGGATACAATGAGCAGTTCTTC. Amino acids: CASSVGYNEQFF.